Below are 9 T cell receptor beta chains sequenced from a single sample in a study of blood T cell repertoires in COVID-19. TCRdb's table, derived via immunoSEQ multiplex PCR, lists solely in-frame clones and lacks some. This table holds 200,000 to 250,000 clones, roughly 81% found once. Source material: peripheral blood. The receptors here all came from a woman of 80 years or more with COVID-19, enrolled during active disease.

The rearrangement links TRBV6-5 to TRBJ1-5; perhaps TRBD1 as D (5 bases). V was cut by 5 bases and J by 0 bases, with 11 bases left in between. Per germline, CDR1 MNHEY and CDR2 SVGAGI. The CDR3 runs to 15 residues. The CDR3 nucleotides read TGTGCCAGCAGTCGGGACTCCTTTAGCAATCAGCCCCAGCATTTT. Protein product: CASSRDSFSNQPQHF.

The CDR3 sequence: CASCGGAYSNQPQHF. The CDR3 nucleotides are TGTGCCAGTTGCGGGGGGGCCTATAGCAATCAGCCCCAGCATTTT. The chain carries TRBV19 and TRBJ1-5, with D possibly TRBD1 on 6 matching bases. The germline gives CDR1 LNHDA, CDR2 SQIVND (reference sequence). The CDR3 totals 15 residues. Between the trimmed V and J ends, which lost 8 bases and 0 bases, there was a span of 14 bases.

The chain combines TRBV3-1 (or the pseudogene TRBV3-2) with TRBJ2-1; weak D call: TRBD2 (6 bases). Trimming shortened V by 0 bases and J by 4 bases, and 19 bases separated the two germline ends. CDR1 LGHDT and CDR2 YNNKEL come from the germline V gene (reference sequence). The CDR3 spans 18 residues. The DNA of the CDR3 is TGTGCCAGCAGCCAAGAAGGTGAAGTAGCGGCTACGTACAATGAGCAGTTCTTC. Its protein product is CASSQEGEVAATYNEQFF.

The chain has TRBV3-1 (or the pseudogene TRBV3-2) and TRBJ2-5; D possibly corresponds to TRBD2 (5 bases). The V and J ends lost 4 bases and 5 bases respectively, with 14 bases between them. From germline, CDR1 is LGHDT and CDR2 YNNKEL (reference sequence). The CDR3 is 14 amino acids. The CDR3 nucleotides read TGTGCCAGCAGCCCTCAGCGGACTCGGGAGACCCAGTACTTC. Translated: CASSPQRTRETQYF.

The chain employs TRBV9 and TRBJ2-5; maybe TRBD2 (5 bases). The ends were cut back, 6 bases at V and 2 bases at J, with 17 bases in the middle. Germline V gives CDR1 SGDLS, CDR2 YYNGEE. The length of the CDR3 is 15 residues. CDR3: CASNQLDGPQETQYF. CDR3 DNA: TGTGCCAGCAACCAACTAGACGGGCCACAAGAGACCCAGTACTTC.

This rearrangement joins TRBV5-1 to TRBJ1-1, with a weak D call TRBD1 (6 bases). The CDR3 length is 15 residues. Trimming pared 1 base from V and 0 bases from J, leaving 10 bases between. Germline lookup yields CDR1 SGHRS and CDR2 YFSETQ. CDR3 bases: TGCGCCAGCAGCTTGACAGGGACCATGAACACTGAAGCTTTCTTT. It yields the protein CASSLTGTMNTEAFF.

The gene calls are TRBV7-9 and TRBJ2-2, with 7 bases fitting TRBD2. This CDR3 region has 15 residues. Trimming took 5 bases from V and 7 from J; bases not matched to a gene: 10. Looked up from germline, CDR1 is SEHNR and CDR2 is FQNEAQ (reference sequence). CDR3 residues: CASSPIGEGNGELFF. The CDR3 DNA reads as TGTGCCAGCAGCCCCATCGGGGAGGGAAACGGGGAGCTGTTTTTT. Supplemented by reference TRBV7-9 and TRBJ2-2, the full variable domain reads DTGVSQNPRHKITKRGQNVTFRCDPISEHNRLYWYRQTLGQGPEFLTYFQNEAQLEKSRLLSDRFSAERPKGSFSTLEIQRTEQGDSAMYLCASSPIGEGNGELFFGEGSRLTVL.

The V gene is TRBV9, the J gene TRBJ2-1, with TRBD1 identical over 9 bases. Germline V lookup: CDR1 SGDLS, CDR2 YYNGEE. Germline trimming cut 0 bases from V and 8 bases from J; bases unmatched to any gene: 9. This CDR3 spans 16 amino acids. The CDR3: CASSVGDRGVLDEQFF. The CDR3 nucleotides read TGTGCCAGCAGCGTAGGAGACAGGGGGGTGTTGGATGAGCAGTTCTTC.

This clone was seen only a few times. The V call is TRBV6-5, the J call TRBJ2-7, with TRBD2 identical over 7 bases. The junction had 11 bases not matched to a gene; V was cut back by 5 bases and J by 4 bases. Looked up from germline, CDR1 is MNHEY and CDR2 is SVGAGI. CDR3 length equals 15 residues. This CDR3 is CASSPPGGMRYEQYF. As DNA, the CDR3 is TGTGCCAGCAGTCCCCCCGGGGGGATGCGGTACGAGCAGTACTTC.